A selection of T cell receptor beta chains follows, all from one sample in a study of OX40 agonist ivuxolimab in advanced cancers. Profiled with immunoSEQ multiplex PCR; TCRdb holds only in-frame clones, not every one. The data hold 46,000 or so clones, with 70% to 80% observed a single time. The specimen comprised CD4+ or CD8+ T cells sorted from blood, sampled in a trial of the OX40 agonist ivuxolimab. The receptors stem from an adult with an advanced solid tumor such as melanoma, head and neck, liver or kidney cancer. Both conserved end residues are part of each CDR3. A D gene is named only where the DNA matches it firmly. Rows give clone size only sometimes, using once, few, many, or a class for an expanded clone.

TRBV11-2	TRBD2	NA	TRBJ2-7	CASSLTAGFAGRSYEQYF	TGTGCCAGCAGCTTGACAGCGGGGTTTGCGGGACGTTCCTACGAGCAGTACTTC
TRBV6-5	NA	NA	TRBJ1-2	CASSYGVGQDMGYTF	TGTGCCAGCAGTTACGGCGTAGGGCAGGACATGGGCTACACCTTC
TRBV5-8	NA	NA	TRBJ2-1	CASSPLGGSSYNEQFF	TGTGCCAGCAGCCCCCTTGGTGGCAGCTCCTACAATGAGCAGTTCTTC
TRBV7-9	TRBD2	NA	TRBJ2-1	CASSTEAGAVYNEQFF	TGTGCCAGCAGCACTGAAGCGGGAGCAGTCTACAATGAGCAGTTCTTC
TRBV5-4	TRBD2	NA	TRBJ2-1	CASSLAGAGGVEQFF	TGTGCCAGCAGCCTGGCGGGAGCTGGCGGAGTTGAGCAGTTCTTC
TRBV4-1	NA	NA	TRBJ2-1	CASSQGNVVPREQFF	TGCGCCAGCAGCCAAGGTAATGTCGTACCACGTGAGCAGTTCTTC
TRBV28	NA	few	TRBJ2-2	CASSFLDYRNTGELFF	TGTGCCAGCAGTTTCTTGGACTACCGGAACACCGGGGAGCTGTTTTTT
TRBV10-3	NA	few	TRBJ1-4	CAISPFGTNEKLFF	TGTGCCATCAGTCCCTTCGGAACTAATGAAAAACTGTTTTTT
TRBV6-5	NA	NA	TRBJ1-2	CASSTPGTIYGYTF	TGTGCCAGCAGTACCCCCGGGACGATCTATGGCTACACCTTC
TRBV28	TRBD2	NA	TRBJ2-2	CASAGTSGGTGELFF	TGTGCCAGCGCCGGGACTAGCGGGGGGACCGGGGAGCTGTTTTTT
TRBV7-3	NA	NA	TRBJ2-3	CASSATRTATDTQYF	TGTGCCAGCAGCGCGACAAGGACTGCCACAGATACGCAGTATTTT
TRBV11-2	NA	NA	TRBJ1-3	CASSLMADLGNTIYF	TGTGCCAGCAGCTTAATGGCAGACCTTGGAAACACCATATATTTT
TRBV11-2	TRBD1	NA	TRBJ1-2	CASSPETGGLGYTF	TGTGCCAGCAGCCCCGAGACAGGGGGTCTCGGCTACACCTTC
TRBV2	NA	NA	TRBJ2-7	CASSSGTHSYEQYF	TGTGCCAGCAGTTCCGGGACACACTCCTACGAGCAGTACTTC
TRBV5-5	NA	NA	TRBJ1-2	CASRRQPFTVFDGYTF	TGTGCCAGCCGTAGACAACCCTTTACCGTTTTCGATGGCTACACCTTC
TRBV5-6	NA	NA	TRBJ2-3	CASSVRVGAPDTQYF	TGTGCCAGCAGCGTCCGGGTGGGAGCCCCAGATACGCAGTATTTT
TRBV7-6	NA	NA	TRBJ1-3	CASSLGFGNTIYF	TGTGCCAGCAGCTTAGGGTTCGGAAACACCATATATTTT
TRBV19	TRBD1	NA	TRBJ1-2	CASSRGQGYGYTF	TGTGCCAGTAGTCGGGGACAGGGCTATGGCTACACCTTC
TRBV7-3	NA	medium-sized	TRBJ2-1	CASSLKVTNEQFF	TGTGCCAGCAGCTTAAAAGTCACGAATGAGCAGTTCTTC
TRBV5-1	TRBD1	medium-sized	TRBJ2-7	CASSFQQGSGEQYF	TGCGCCAGCAGCTTTCAACAGGGGTCGGGGGAGCAGTACTTC
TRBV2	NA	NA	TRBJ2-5	CASSEVRGGRGFQGTQYF	TGTGCCAGCAGTGAAGTTAGAGGAGGTCGGGGATTCCAAGGGACCCAGTACTTC
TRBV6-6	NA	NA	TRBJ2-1	CASRALSEQFF	TGTGCCAGCCGAGCCCTAAGTGAGCAGTTCTTC
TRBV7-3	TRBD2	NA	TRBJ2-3	CASSLTSSGDATQYF	TGTGCCAGCAGCTTAACGTCTAGCGGAGACGCTACGCAGTATTTT
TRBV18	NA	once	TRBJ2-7	CASSSLGQPSSYEQYF	TGTGCCAGCTCATCCCTTGGACAGCCTAGCTCCTACGAGCAGTACTTC
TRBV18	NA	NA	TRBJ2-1	CASSGEGLASYEQFF	TGTGCCAGCTCGGGAGAGGGACTCGCTTCGTACGAGCAGTTCTTC
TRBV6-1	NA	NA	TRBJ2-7	CASKTEGHSYEQYF	TGTGCCAGCAAAACCGAGGGCCACTCCTACGAGCAGTACTTC
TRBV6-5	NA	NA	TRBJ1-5	CASRVNQPQHF	TGTGCCAGCAGGGTTAATCAGCCCCAGCATTTT
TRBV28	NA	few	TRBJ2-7	CASSLWVTSYEQYF	TGTGCCAGCAGTTTATGGGTGACGTCCTACGAGCAGTACTTC
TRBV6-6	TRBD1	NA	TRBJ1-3	CASKTGSGNTIYF	TGTGCCAGCAAGACAGGGTCTGGAAACACCATATATTTT
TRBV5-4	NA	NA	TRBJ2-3	CASSLNRGGGTDTQYF	TGTGCCAGCAGCCTCAACCGGGGCGGCGGCACAGATACGCAGTATTTT
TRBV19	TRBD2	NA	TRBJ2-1	CASSIGGTNNEQFF	TGTGCCAGTAGTATAGGCGGGACTAACAATGAGCAGTTCTTC
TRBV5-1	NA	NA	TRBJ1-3	CASSLAGSSSGNTIYF	TGCGCCAGCAGCTTGGCGGGCAGCAGCTCTGGAAACACCATATATTTT
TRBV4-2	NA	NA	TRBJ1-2	CASSQDWGVPDYGYTF	TGTGCCAGCAGCCAAGACTGGGGGGTCCCCGACTATGGCTACACCTTC
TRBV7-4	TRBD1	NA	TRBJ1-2	CASSSQTGRGGYTF	TGTGCCAGCAGCTCTCAGACAGGGAGGGGTGGCTACACCTTC
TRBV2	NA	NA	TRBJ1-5	CASSFQWGSNQPQHF	TGTGCCAGCAGTTTTCAGTGGGGTAGCAATCAGCCCCAGCATTTT
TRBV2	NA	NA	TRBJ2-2	CASSDTGSYAGELFF	TGTGCCAGCAGTGACACGGGGAGCTACGCCGGGGAGCTGTTTTTT
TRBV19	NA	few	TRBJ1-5	CASSYRPGAHSNSNQPQHF	TGTGCCAGTAGTTACCGACCAGGGGCCCACAGCAATAGCAATCAGCCCCAGCATTTT
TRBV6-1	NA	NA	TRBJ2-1	CASSESSRAVSSYNEQFF	TGTGCCAGCAGTGAGTCATCCCGGGCGGTTAGCTCCTACAATGAGCAGTTCTTC
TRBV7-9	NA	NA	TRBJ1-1	CASSLIVGNTEAFF	TGTGCCAGCAGCTTAATTGTAGGGAACACTGAAGCTTTCTTT
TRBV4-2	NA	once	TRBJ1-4	CASSVNRGLNEKLFF	TGTGCCAGCAGCGTGAACAGAGGATTAAATGAAAAACTGTTTTTT
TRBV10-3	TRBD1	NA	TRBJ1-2	CAISRPTGGGYTF	TGTGCCATCAGTCGGCCAACAGGGGGAGGCTACACCTTC
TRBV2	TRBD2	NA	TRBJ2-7	CASSEAPSGINEQYF	TGTGCCAGCAGTGAAGCACCTAGCGGGATAAACGAGCAGTACTTC